The subject of this entry is one TCR beta chain. Its specificity is unknown. The CDR3 extends over 16 amino acids. Trimming cost V 1 base and J 4 bases, with 17 bases left between them. Germline lookup yields CDR1 SGHNT and CDR2 YYREEE (reference sequence). Sample-barcoded 5' priming and a J-beta primer mix drove a second PCR of about 7 to 11 cycles. MiXCR, applied by TCRdb to the 5' RACE reads, yields one record per CDR3 protein. The sample contains 790,000 or so distinct CDR3 sequences, around 50% of which appear only once. The data derive from a study of blood T cells in healthy people across ages. Regarding the study as a whole: Measured against age, TCR beta diversity per million T cells decreased in a roughly linear manner. Naive CD4+ cell counts and diversity both ran higher in long-lived than in aged donors.

The donors, healthy Caucasians from Russia, were aged about 6 to 95. The receptor's source is a man aged 40-49 years in good health. V gene TRBV5-4 combines with J gene TRBJ2-5, with D possibly being TRBD2 (7 bases). The sequenced sample consisted of blood. The CDR3 loop is CASSLSGGAGGETQYF. In DNA form, the CDR3 reads TGTGCCAGCAGCTTGAGTGGGGGGGCCGGAGGAGAGACCCAGTACTTC.